Each of the 32 T cell receptor beta chains below was sequenced from the same sample in a study of T cell responses to AZD1222 COVID-19 vaccine. The table came from immunoSEQ multiplex PCR; TCRdb's copy has only in-frame clones and leaves some out. The sample carries more than 110,000 clones, around 90% recorded once. The input for sequencing was peripheral blood, taken on day 0 of AZD1222 vaccination. These receptors all stem from an adult in good health.

CDR3 region: CASSLSQTDSGNTIYF. DNA for the CDR3: TGTGCCAGCTCACTTTCACAGACCGACTCTGGAAACACCATATATTTT. This sequence joins TRBV18 and TRBJ1-3; no firm D call. V was cut by 4 bases and J by 0 bases, with 13 bases left in between. CDR1 KGHSH and CDR2 LQKENI come from the germline V gene. The CDR3 covers 16 residues.

This rearrangement joins TRBV19 to TRBJ1-3; the match to TRBD1 covers 7 bases. The CDR3 is made up of 17 amino acids. CDR1 and CDR2 (germline): LNHDA, SQIVND (reference sequence). Losses at the gene ends were 6 bases for V and 1 base for J; bases not matched to a gene: 12. The CDR3 sequence: CASRRTGLTVSGNTIYF. Written as DNA, the CDR3 is TGTGCCAGTAGGAGGACAGGACTCACTGTTTCTGGAAACACCATATATTTT.

CDR3 region: CASTMTGTEAFF. As DNA, the CDR3 is TGTGCCAGCACTATGACAGGTACTGAAGCTTTCTTT. The chain is built from TRBV6-5 and TRBJ1-1, with D perhaps TRBD1 (6 bases). Trimming shortened V by 7 bases and J by 5 bases, and 11 bases separated the two germline ends. CDR1 is MNHEY, CDR2 SVGAGI, per germline. The CDR3 is 12 residues long.

V gene TRBV19 combines with J gene TRBJ2-1, with 12 bases fitting TRBD2. The CDR3 contains 15 residues. Germline trimming cut 4 bases from V and 4 bases from J; bases unmatched to any gene: 2. From germline, CDR1 is LNHDA and CDR2 SQIVND (reference sequence). CDR3 sequence: CASSTLAGGYNEQFF. The CDR3 nucleotides read TGTGCCAGTAGTACGCTAGCGGGGGGGTACAATGAGCAGTTCTTC.

This rearrangement joins TRBV29-1 to TRBJ1-2; TRBD1 agrees at 10 bases. Per germline, CDR1 SQVTM and CDR2 ANQGSEA. V was pared by 7 bases and J by 3 bases, with 5 bases of the junction left unmatched. The CDR3 length is 13 residues. The CDR3 reads CSAQGTGDYGYTF. CDR3 coding DNA: TGCAGCGCCCAAGGGACAGGGGACTATGGCTACACCTTC.

The V gene is TRBV6-5, the J gene TRBJ1-2; D not certain. Germline lookup yields CDR1 MNHEY and CDR2 SVGAGI. The CDR3 is made up of 16 amino acids. Deletions cut 2 bases from V and 4 bases from J, with 17 bases between. CDR3 coding DNA: TGTGCCAGCAGTTACAGCCGACACCAGGAGGGCTATGGCTACACCTTC. Translating gives CASSYSRHQEGYGYTF.

The rearrangement joins TRBV7-9 to TRBJ1-3; D ambiguous. The CDR3 contains 14 residues. Trimming removed 5 bases from V and 0 bases from J, with 8 bases in between. Looked up from germline, CDR1 is SEHNR and CDR2 is FQNEAQ (reference sequence). The CDR3 is CASSRRGSGNTIYF. The DNA for the CDR3 is TGTGCCAGCAGCCGGCGGGGCTCTGGAAACACCATATATTTT.

The V call is TRBV6-2 or TRBV6-3, the J call TRBJ2-1, with 10 bases fitting TRBD2. V trimming: 4 bases; J trimming: 6 bases; junction bases outside the gene matches: 6. This CDR3 has 15 residues. Per germline, CDR1 MNHEY and CDR2 SVGEGT. In DNA form, the CDR3 reads TGTGCCAGCAGTTTATCTTGGACTAGCGGCAATGAGCAGTTCTTC. It specifies CASSLSWTSGNEQFF.

The chain carries TRBV10-3 and TRBJ1-3, with a tentative D call TRBD1 (5 bases). The CDR3 is 14 amino acids. From germline, CDR1 is ENHRY and CDR2 SYGVKD. Trimming pared 4 bases from V and 0 bases from J, leaving 7 bases between. The CDR3 spells CAISGTLSGNTIYF. As DNA, the CDR3 is TGTGCCATCAGTGGGACACTCTCTGGAAACACCATATATTTT.

This chain uses TRBV3-1 (or the pseudogene TRBV3-2) with TRBJ1-2, with TRBD1 as a possible D gene (6 bases). With 3 bases removed from V and 8 bases from J, the gap between germline ends came to 19 bases. The V gene's germline CDR1 is LGHDT and CDR2 YNNKEL (reference sequence). This CDR3 is built from 15 residues. CDR3 in amino acids: CASSQLTGASGGYTF. The CDR3 DNA is TGTGCCAGCAGCCAGCTGACGGGGGCTAGCGGGGGCTACACCTTC.

The chain carries TRBV20-1 and TRBJ2-3; D unresolved. Between the trimmed V and J ends, which lost 7 bases and 1 base, there was a span of 3 bases. Germline assignment: CDR1 DFQATT and CDR2 SNEGSKA (reference sequence). The CDR3 runs 10 residues. The CDR3 region has the DNA TGCAGTGGGGGCACAGATACGCAGTATTTT. It translates to CSGGTDTQYF.

The chain recombines TRBV5-4 with TRBJ1-2; the D is unclear. The V end was cut by 0 bases, the J end by 7 bases, with 10 bases between. The CDR3 consists of 13 residues. Germline V gives CDR1 SGHNT, CDR2 YYREEE (reference sequence). This CDR3 is CASSLVPVSGYTF. The CDR3 region has the DNA TGTGCCAGCAGCTTGGTTCCAGTCTCTGGCTACACCTTC.

This sequence joins TRBV6-1 and TRBJ1-2, with unresolved D. Germline V lookup: CDR1 MNHNS, CDR2 SASEGT. Trimming pared 2 bases from V and 2 bases from J, leaving 15 bases between. This CDR3 has 16 amino acids. The CDR3 DNA sequence: TGTGCCAGCAGTGAATATTACCGAGGATCAAACTATGGCTACACCTTC. Amino acid sequence: CASSEYYRGSNYGYTF.

The chain has TRBV7-2 and TRBJ2-5; D might be TRBD2 (7 bases). The CDR3 sequence is 14 residues long. Germline-derived CDR1 and CDR2 are SGHTA and FQGNSA. Trimming took off 4 bases at V and 5 bases at J, with 14 bases between the two ends. The CDR3 bases are TGTGCCAGCAGCTACCCTAGGGGGGGGGAGACCCAGTACTTC. Translation gives CASSYPRGGETQYF.

V usage is TRBV20-1 and J usage is TRBJ1-6, with D perhaps matching TRBD1 (6 bases). This CDR3 comprises 14 residues. The germline V gene has CDR1 DFQATT and CDR2 SNEGSKA (reference sequence). The germline V and J ends were trimmed by 6 bases and 2 bases, with 11 bases remaining between them. The CDR3 sequence: CSASGGPYNSPLHF. The CDR3 DNA reads TGCAGTGCAAGTGGGGGGCCCTATAATTCACCCCTCCACTTT.

The rearrangement uses TRBV10-3 and TRBJ2-2; TRBD2 matches 10 bases. CDR3 size: 17 residues. CDR1 is ENHRY, CDR2 SYGVKD, per germline. J gave up 1 base and V 5 bases, and 7 bases lay outside the gene matches. This CDR3 is CAISPGTSVGNTGELFF. For the CDR3, the DNA is TGTGCCATCAGTCCGGGGACTAGCGTGGGGAACACCGGGGAGCTGTTTTTT.

V gene TRBV29-1 combines with J gene TRBJ1-5; TRBD1 is a possible D gene (6 bases). The CDR3 is 14 amino acids. The V end was cut by 6 bases, the J end by 4 bases, with 16 bases between. CDR1 and CDR2 (germline): SQVTM, ANQGSEA. CDR3 sequence (DNA): TGCAGCGTCGCGGAAGGGGGTGGGAATCAGCCCCAGCATTTT. It translates to CSVAEGGGNQPQHF.

The V and J genes are TRBV29-1 and TRBJ2-7; no clear D. In germline, CDR1 is SQVTM, CDR2 ANQGSEA. Trimming took off 4 bases at V and 0 bases at J, with 7 bases between the two ends. The CDR3 sequence is 12 residues long. In nucleotides, the CDR3 is TGCAGCGTTGTCTCCAGCTCCTACGAGCAGTACTTC. It encodes CSVVSSSYEQYF.

This chain links TRBV7-7 with TRBJ2-7; D is ambiguous. Germline CDR1 and CDR2: SSHAT and FNYEAQ (reference sequence). The CDR3 runs to 15 residues. The CDR3 loop is CARYWASGGVYEQYF. The CDR3 DNA sequence: TGTGCTAGGTATTGGGCGTCAGGTGGGGTATACGAGCAGTACTTC.

V and J are TRBV5-1 and TRBJ2-3; D remains unclear. Germline lookup yields CDR1 SGHRS and CDR2 YFSETQ. The CDR3 has 13 amino acids. Trimming removed 4 bases from V and 7 bases from J, with 13 bases in between. The CDR3 DNA reads as TGCGCCAGCAGCCTAGTCGGCCGGAATACGCAGTATTTT. The encoded protein is CASSLVGRNTQYF.

This clone was counted between two and nine times. The rearrangement joins TRBV12-3 or TRBV12-4 to TRBJ2-2, with no clear D. The CDR3 totals 11 residues. Between the trimmed V and J ends, which lost 6 bases and 5 bases, there was a span of 4 bases. The CDR3 region is CASRITGELFF. The CDR3 bases are TGTGCCAGCAGAATAACCGGGGAGCTGTTTTTT.

This chain uses TRBV19 with TRBJ2-1; 8 positions agree with TRBD2. Losses at the gene ends were 6 bases for V and 2 bases for J; bases not matched to a gene: 3. This CDR3 region has 14 residues. Germline V gene data show CDR1 as LNHDA and CDR2 as SQIVND (reference sequence). The chain's CDR3 is CASSPGLAYNEQFF. In DNA form, the CDR3 reads TGTGCCAGTAGCCCGGGACTAGCCTACAATGAGCAGTTCTTC.

The gene calls are TRBV6-5 and TRBJ1-6, with D uncertain. Germline CDR1 is MNHEY and CDR2 is SVGAGI. Trimming took 2 bases from V and 7 from J, leaving 3 bases between them. This CDR3 has 12 amino acids. This CDR3 reads CASSYRNSPLHF. CDR3 coding DNA: TGTGCCAGCAGTTACCGCAATTCACCCCTCCACTTT.

The gene calls are TRBV18 and TRBJ2-1; tentative D call: TRBD2 (6 bases). CDR3 length equals 15 residues. Trimming pared 3 bases from V and 4 bases from J, leaving 13 bases between. Per the germline V gene, CDR1 is KGHSH and CDR2 is LQKENI. CDR3 sequence reads: CASSPVVAAYNEQFF. CDR3 in DNA: TGTGCCAGCTCACCGGTCGTAGCGGCTTACAATGAGCAGTTCTTC.

The chain links TRBV12-2 to TRBJ2-1; TRBD1 reflects the table's D call only, with no check against the DNA. TRBV12-2 is termed a pseudogene. The CDR3 contains 14 residues. CDR3 in DNA: TGTGCAAGTCACAACAGGGAGTTGAACAATGAGCAGTTCTTC. This sequence encodes CASHNRELNNEQFF.

Here the CDR3 reads CATRGSGDGTEAFF. For the CDR3, the DNA is TGTGCCACCAGGGGGTCGGGGGACGGAACTGAAGCTTTCTTT. V is TRBV24-1 and J is TRBJ1-1; perhaps TRBD1 as D (5 bases). The CDR3 totals 14 residues. The germline gives CDR1 KGHDR, CDR2 SFDVKD. The V end was cut by 7 bases, the J end by 5 bases, with 16 bases between.

V usage is TRBV5-1 and J usage is TRBJ1-6, with D tentatively TRBD1 (6 bases). V lost 0 bases to trimming and J lost 9 bases, with 16 bases between them. The germline CDR1 and CDR2 sequences are SGHRS and YFSETQ. CDR3 length: 16 residues. The DNA of the CDR3 is TGCGCCAGCAGCTTGGCCCTAACACAGGGTTCTTCACCCCTCCACTTT. This gives the protein CASSLALTQGSSPLHF. The full variable domain, its missing parts supplied by reference TRBV5-1 and TRBJ1-6, is KAGVTQTPRYLIKTRGQQVTLSCSPISGHRSVSWYQQTPGQGLQFLFEYFSETQRNKGNFPGRFSGRQFSNSRSEMNVSTLELGDSALYLCASSLALTQGSSPLHFGNGTRLTVT.

As DNA, the CDR3 is TGTGCCAGCAGTTTATCGGGGAGGTTGGAGACCCAGTACTTC. It encodes CASSLSGRLETQYF. V usage is TRBV27 and J usage is TRBJ2-5, with a tentative D call TRBD2 (6 bases). Germline CDR1 and CDR2: MNHEY and SMNVEV (reference sequence). The CDR3 is made up of 14 amino acids. V was shortened by 0 bases and J by 5 bases, with 10 bases between the two germline ends.

This clone appeared once. The rearrangement joins TRBV2 to TRBJ2-5, with 15 bases fitting TRBD2. Trimming took 6 bases from V and 2 from J; bases not matched to a gene: 1. Germline V gene lookup returns CDR1 SNHLY and CDR2 FYNNEI. CDR3 length: 15 amino acids. The CDR3 nucleotides read TGTGCCAGCAGGGGGACTAGCGGGGGGCAAGAGACCCAGTACTTC. Translated: CASRGTSGGQETQYF.

This clone was found once. The CDR3 bases are TGTGCCAGCAGGACGGTGGGTTACAATGAGCAGTTCTTC. Translated: CASRTVGYNEQFF. V usage is TRBV27 and J usage is TRBJ2-1; D ambiguous. The CDR3 spans 13 residues. Trimming shortened V by 6 bases and J by 4 bases, and 10 bases separated the two germline ends. CDR1 is MNHEY, CDR2 SMNVEV, per germline (reference sequence).

The chain couples TRBV11-2 to TRBJ2-7; D is unclear. The CDR3 runs 14 residues. The germline gives CDR1 SGHAT, CDR2 FQNNGV. V gave up 2 bases and J gave up 3 bases, with 11 bases separating them. CDR3 DNA sequence: TGTGCCAGCAGCTTAAGCCGTGGTCTCTACGAGCAGTACTTC. Translating gives CASSLSRGLYEQYF.

The V call is TRBV11-3, the J call TRBJ1-1, with D hard to call. Germline assignment: CDR1 SGHNT and CDR2 YENEEA. V was pared by 3 bases and J by 1 base, with 6 bases between. The CDR3 is made up of 13 amino acids. In nucleotides, the CDR3 is TGTGCCAGCAGCTTTTCGGAGAACACTGAAGCTTTCTTT. Protein sequence: CASSFSENTEAFF.